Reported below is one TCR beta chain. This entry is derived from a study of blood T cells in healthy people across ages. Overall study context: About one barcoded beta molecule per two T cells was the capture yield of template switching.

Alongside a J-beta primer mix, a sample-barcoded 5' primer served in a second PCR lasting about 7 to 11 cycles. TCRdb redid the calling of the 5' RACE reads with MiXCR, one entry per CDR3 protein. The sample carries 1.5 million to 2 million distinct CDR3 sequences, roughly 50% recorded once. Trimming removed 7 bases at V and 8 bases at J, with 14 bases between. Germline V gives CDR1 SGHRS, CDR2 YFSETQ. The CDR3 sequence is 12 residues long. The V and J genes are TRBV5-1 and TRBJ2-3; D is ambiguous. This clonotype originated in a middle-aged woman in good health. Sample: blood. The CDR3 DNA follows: TGCGCCAGCCTGGGCCTTCATGGTACGCAGTATTTT. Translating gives CASLGLHGTQYF.